This T cell receptor beta chain came from a study of beta chain features in type 1 diabetes. Expressed TCRB transcripts got sequenced, as all isolated RNA was reverse transcribed. Measured with immunoSEQ multiplex PCR; TCRdb has only the in-frame clones, and not every one. This table has about 150,000 clones, about 9% appearing once. The CDR3 totals 15 residues. V dropped 3 bases and J dropped 4 bases, with 14 bases sitting between them. In germline, CDR1 is SGDLS, CDR2 YYNGEE. Regarding the study as a whole: Cells that show high TCR expression could be over-represented by cDNA sequencing. All four CD4+ subsets from Type 1 diabetes patients carried moderately but significantly shorter TCRB CDR3s.

In its sample, this clone was seen many times. What it binds is not known. The sequence was obtained from a woman aged 30 to 39 with type 1 diabetes. This chain connects TRBV9 to TRBJ1-5; D is undetermined. The sequencing sample was made of central memory CD4+ T cells from blood. The CDR3 DNA sequence: TGTGCCAGCAGCGCGACGGCAGGTGGGAATCAGCCCCAGCATTTT. Translating gives CASSATAGGNQPQHF. Looking up the rest from reference TRBV9 and TRBJ1-5 gives the full variable domain: DSGVTQTPKHLITATGQRVTLRCSPRSGDLSVYWYQQSLDQGLQFLIQYYNGEERAKGNILERFSAQQFPDLHSELNLSSLELGDSALYFCASSATAGGNQPQHFGDGTRLSIL.